Below, one TCR beta chain is given with its context. This table comes from immunoSEQ multiplex PCR, and its TCRdb copy is limited to in-frame clones, with some not included. The data hold just over 40,000 clones, with 70% to 90% observed a single time. The sample comes from a study of PD-L1 blockade in urothelial cancer. Study background: Reported median T cell count for blood samples was over 110,000.

The time point: peripheral blood 6 weeks after treatment start. Each patient gave between 1 and 8 samples of peripheral blood mononuclear cells, which were collected pretreatment and during treatment. The CDR3 is made up of 13 amino acids. CDR1 and CDR2 (germline): SGHTA, FQGTGA. Trimming shortened V by 4 bases and J by 2 bases, and 6 bases separated the two germline ends. The chain has TRBV7-3 and TRBJ1-3; unclear D gene. This material consisted of PBMCs, taken around atezolizumab (anti-PD-L1) treatment. The origin of this receptor is a man between 65 and 80 years old with urothelial cancer. DNA for the CDR3: TGTGCCAGCAGCTCAGGTGCTGGAAACACCATATATTTT. This gives the protein CASSSGAGNTIYF.